This T cell receptor (beta chain) originates from a study of T cell changes during pregnancy in multiple sclerosis. Germline V gene lookup returns CDR1 SGHRS and CDR2 YFSETQ. The V end lost 2 bases, the J end lost 7 bases, and 10 bases lay between the germline ends. CDR3 length: 13 amino acids. This table comes from immunoSEQ multiplex PCR, and its TCRdb copy is limited to in-frame clones, with some not included. The table lists 80,000 or so clones, 90% to 95% of them singletons. The sample in question was peripheral blood, obtained before pregnancy. V is TRBV5-1 and J is TRBJ1-5; D is possibly TRBD1 (5 bases). The receptor was derived from a female donor with multiple sclerosis, enrolled in a pregnancy study. The CDR3 sequence is CASSFQGGQPQHF. CDR3 DNA sequence: TGCGCCAGCAGCTTCCAGGGCGGACAGCCCCAGCATTTT.